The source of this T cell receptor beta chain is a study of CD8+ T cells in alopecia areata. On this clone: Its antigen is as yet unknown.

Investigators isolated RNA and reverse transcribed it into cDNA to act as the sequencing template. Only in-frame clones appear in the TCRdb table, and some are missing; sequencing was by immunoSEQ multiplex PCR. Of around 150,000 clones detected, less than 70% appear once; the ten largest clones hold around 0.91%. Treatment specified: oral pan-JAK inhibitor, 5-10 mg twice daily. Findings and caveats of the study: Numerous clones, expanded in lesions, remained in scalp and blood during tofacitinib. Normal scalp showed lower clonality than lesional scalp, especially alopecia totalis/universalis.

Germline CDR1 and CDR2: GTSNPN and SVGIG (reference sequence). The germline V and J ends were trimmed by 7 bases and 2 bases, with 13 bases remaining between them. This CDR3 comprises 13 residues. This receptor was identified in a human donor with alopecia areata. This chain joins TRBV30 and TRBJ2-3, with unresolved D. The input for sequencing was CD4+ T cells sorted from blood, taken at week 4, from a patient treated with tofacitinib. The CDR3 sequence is CALSGGFTDTQYF. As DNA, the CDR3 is TGTGCCTTGTCAGGTGGCTTCACAGATACGCAGTATTTT.